Each of the 21 T cell receptor beta chains below was sequenced from the same sample in a study of PD-L1 blockade in urothelial cancer. This sample's time point: pretreatment peripheral blood. TCRdb's table, derived via immunoSEQ multiplex PCR, lists solely in-frame clones and lacks some. The sample has about 87,000 clones, roughly 84% seen once; the top ten hold roughly 2%. The sequenced sample was PBMCs, obtained around atezolizumab (anti-PD-L1) treatment. The receptors shown here come from a man between 60 and 75 years old with urothelial cancer.

This clone showed up just a few times. The chain uses TRBV5-1 and TRBJ2-2; D perhaps matches TRBD2 (6 bases). The CDR3 runs to 13 residues. Between the trimmed V and J ends, which lost 0 bases and 7 bases, there was a span of 7 bases. Germline lookup yields CDR1 SGHRS and CDR2 YFSETQ. CDR3 coding DNA: TGCGCCAGCAGCTTGGAGGGAGGCGGGGAGCTGTTTTTT. Translating it yields CASSLEGGGELFF.

The CDR3 bases are TGCGCCAGCAGCTCCGCAGGGGACACGAACACCGGGGAGCTGTTTTTT. Residues: CASSSAGDTNTGELFF. V is TRBV5-1 and J is TRBJ2-2; possibly TRBD1 for D (6 bases). The CDR3 length is 16 residues. In germline, CDR1 is SGHRS, CDR2 YFSETQ. Trimming took off 3 bases at V and 0 bases at J, with 12 bases between the two ends.

The genes are TRBV29-1 and TRBJ2-3; possible D gene TRBD1, 6 bases. Germline lookup yields CDR1 SQVTM and CDR2 ANQGSEA. Trimming cost V 4 bases and J 2 bases, with 19 bases left between them. The length of the CDR3 is 16 residues. CDR3 sequence reads: CSVGGGQQQITDTQYF. The CDR3 DNA reads TGCAGCGTTGGAGGCGGACAGCAACAAATCACAGATACGCAGTATTTT.

The V gene is TRBV18, the J gene TRBJ2-1; D is undetermined. Trimming removed 3 bases at V and 12 bases at J, with 9 bases between. CDR3 length: 11 amino acids. The germline V gene has CDR1 KGHSH and CDR2 LQKENI. CDR3 amino acids: CASSPLDVQFF. The CDR3 region has the DNA TGTGCCAGCTCACCCCTAGACGTGCAGTTCTTC.

The chain has TRBV11-2 and TRBJ2-1; 9 nucleotides agree with TRBD2. This CDR3 has 12 amino acids. The ends lost 2 bases at V and 16 bases at J; junction bases unmatched: 6. CDR1 is SGHAT and CDR2 is FQNNGV in the germline V gene. The CDR3 region has the DNA TGTGCCAGCAGCTTATATGCGGGAGGGCGCTTCTTC. Its protein is CASSLYAGGRFF.

V and J are TRBV6-5 and TRBJ2-6; no definite D call. CDR1 MNHEY and CDR2 SVGAGI come from the germline V gene. CDR3 length: 15 residues. Trimming removed 2 bases at V and 4 bases at J, with 9 bases between. The CDR3 region has the DNA TGTGCCAGCAGTTACATCACGGTAGGGGCCAACGTCCTGACTTTC. It specifies CASSYITVGANVLTF.

This clone was observed a few times. This sequence joins TRBV4-1 and TRBJ2-5; D perhaps matches TRBD2 (6 bases). Trimming removed 0 bases at V and 2 bases at J, with 7 bases between. The CDR3 covers 14 residues. The germline gives CDR1 MGHRA, CDR2 YSYEKL. CDR3 sequence (DNA): TGCGCCAGCAGCCAAGAGGGACTGCAAGAGACCCAGTACTTC. Its translation: CASSQEGLQETQYF.

The chain recombines TRBV28 with TRBJ2-6; TRBD1 matches 7 bases. V shed 6 bases and J 0 bases; nucleotides not matched to a gene: 2. Germline assignment: CDR1 MDHEN and CDR2 SYDVKM. This CDR3 is 15 amino acids long. CDR3 residues: CASSSGGSGANVLTF. The CDR3 nucleotides read TGTGCCAGCAGCTCAGGGGGCTCTGGGGCCAACGTCCTGACTTTC.

Comments on this clone: Sequence at one end of the junction differs from germline and may be a read error. The chain couples TRBV10-3 to TRBJ2-7; D unresolved. The germline gives CDR1 ENHRY, CDR2 SYGVKD. The CDR3 length is 11 residues. As DNA, the CDR3 is TGCGCTATAGGAGACTCCTACGAGCAGTACTTC. This codes for CAIGDSYEQYF.

The chain combines TRBV7-9 with TRBJ1-1, with TRBD1 identical over 7 bases. V gave up 5 bases and J gave up 9 bases; unmatched junction bases: 9. This CDR3 contains 13 residues. The V gene's germline CDR1 is SEHNR and CDR2 FQNEAQ (reference sequence). In nucleotides, the CDR3 is TGTGCCAGCAGCCACGGGGACAGAAGCCAAGCTTTCTTT. It encodes CASSHGDRSQAFF.

This chain uses TRBV9 with TRBJ2-3, with D maybe TRBD2 (6 bases). Germline lookup yields CDR1 SGDLS and CDR2 YYNGEE. V lost 0 bases and J 0 bases, leaving 11 bases between the germline ends. The CDR3 consists of 16 residues. CDR3 residues: CASSVGGETSTDTQYF. As DNA, the CDR3 is TGTGCCAGCAGCGTAGGGGGGGAGACTAGCACAGATACGCAGTATTTT. The complete variable domain, with remaining parts taken from reference TRBV9 and TRBJ2-3, reads DSGVTQTPKHLITATGQRVTLRCSPRSGDLSVYWYQQSLDQGLQFLIQYYNGEERAKGNILERFSAQQFPDLHSELNLSSLELGDSALYFCASSVGGETSTDTQYFGPGTRLTVL.

In this sample, this clone turned up once. CDR3 sequence reads: CASTSRQTPEWNTEAFF. The CDR3 DNA reads TGTGCCAGCACCTCGAGACAGACTCCCGAGTGGAACACTGAAGCTTTCTTT. This chain joins TRBV5-6 and TRBJ1-1; D might be TRBD1 (5 bases). The CDR3 is 17 residues long. Deletions cut 6 bases from V and 1 base from J, with 22 bases between. Germline CDR1 SGHDT, CDR2 YYEEEE.

The chain is built from TRBV4-1 and TRBJ1-5; D is possibly TRBD1 (5 bases). V was cut by 1 base and J by 7 bases, with 8 bases left in between. CDR3 length equals 13 residues. Germline CDR1 is MGHRA and CDR2 is YSYEKL. CDR3 sequence (DNA): TGCGCCAGCAGCCAAGGGGGGGGACAGCCCCAGCATTTT. This gives the protein CASSQGGGQPQHF.

V usage is TRBV5-1 and J usage is TRBJ2-7; 7 nucleotides agree with TRBD1. CDR3 length: 13 residues. Germline values: CDR1 SGHRS, CDR2 YFSETQ. Trimming took 3 bases from V and 6 from J; bases not matched to a gene: 6. The CDR3 reads CASSWGTAGEQYF. The CDR3 nucleotides are TGCGCCAGCAGCTGGGGGACAGCTGGCGAGCAGTACTTC.

V and J are TRBV10-2 and TRBJ2-1, with 8 bases fitting TRBD1. Germline V gene sequence: CDR1 WSHSY, CDR2 SAAADI. The trim removed 7 bases at V and 6 bases at J, leaving 5 bases unmatched. The CDR3 spans 13 residues. This CDR3 is CASKQGAINEQFF. CDR3 bases: TGCGCCAGCAAGCAGGGGGCTATCAATGAGCAGTTCTTC.

The chain carries TRBV29-1 and TRBJ1-2, with 11 bases identical to TRBD1. The CDR3 sequence is 12 residues long. Germline V gene lookup returns CDR1 SQVTM and CDR2 ANQGSEA. V was clipped by 6 bases and J by 11 bases; unmatched bases: 8. The CDR3 sequence: CSVATGTGGYTF. The CDR3 DNA is TGCAGCGTCGCGACCGGGACAGGGGGATACACCTTC.

The CDR3 region is CASRMTRQDTQYF. CDR3 DNA: TGTGCCAGCAGAATGACTAGACAAGATACGCAGTATTTT. The chain joins TRBV27 to TRBJ2-3; TRBD2 might be the D (6 bases). In germline, CDR1 is MNHEY, CDR2 SMNVEV (reference sequence). The ends were cut back, 6 bases at V and 5 bases at J, with 12 bases in the middle. The CDR3 spans 13 residues.

V usage is TRBV4-1 and J usage is TRBJ2-5; weak D call: TRBD1 (5 bases). CDR3 length: 15 residues. Trimming left V 0 bases short and J 2 bases short, with 10 bases between. The V gene's germline CDR1 is MGHRA and CDR2 YSYEKL. The CDR3 DNA reads as TGCGCCAGCAGCCAAGACGCGACAGCACAAGAGACCCAGTACTTC. It yields the protein CASSQDATAQETQYF.

A single count supports this clone. The chain is built from TRBV10-3 and TRBJ2-3, with 11 bases matching TRBD2. After removal of 0 bases from V and 1 base from J, the junction contained 3 bases not matched to a gene. This CDR3 region has 17 residues. The V gene's germline CDR1 is ENHRY and CDR2 SYGVKD. The CDR3 nucleotides are TGTGCCATCAGTGAGTCGGAGGGACTAGCGGGCACAGATACGCAGTATTTT. This translates into CAISESEGLAGTDTQYF.

The V call is TRBV15, the J call TRBJ2-3; TRBD2 might be the D (5 bases). V dropped 1 base and J dropped 0 bases, with 14 bases sitting between them. This CDR3 contains 17 residues. Germline CDR1 and CDR2: LNHNV and YYDKDF (reference sequence). The CDR3 bases are TGTGCCACCAGCAGAGGAAGTGGCGGGTTTAGCACAGATACGCAGTATTTT. It is translated as CATSRGSGGFSTDTQYF.

V and J are TRBV5-1 and TRBJ2-5; D gene ambiguous. The CDR3 sequence is 14 residues long. Deletions cut 3 bases from V and 1 base from J, with 10 bases between. Germline V gene sequence: CDR1 SGHRS, CDR2 YFSETQ. CDR3 loop: CASSSGVFQETQYF. In DNA form, the CDR3 reads TGCGCCAGCAGCTCCGGAGTTTTCCAAGAGACCCAGTACTTC.